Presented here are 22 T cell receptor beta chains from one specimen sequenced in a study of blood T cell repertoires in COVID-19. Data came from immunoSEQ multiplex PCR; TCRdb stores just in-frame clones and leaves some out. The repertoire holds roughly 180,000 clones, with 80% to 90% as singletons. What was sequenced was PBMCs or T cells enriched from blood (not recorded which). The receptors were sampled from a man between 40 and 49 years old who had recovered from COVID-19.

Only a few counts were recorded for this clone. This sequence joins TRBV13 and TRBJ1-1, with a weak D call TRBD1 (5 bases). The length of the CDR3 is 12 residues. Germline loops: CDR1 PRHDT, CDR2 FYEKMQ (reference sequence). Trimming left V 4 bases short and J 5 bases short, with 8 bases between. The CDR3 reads CASSSRGTEAFF. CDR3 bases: TGTGCCAGCAGCTCAAGGGGAACTGAAGCTTTCTTT.

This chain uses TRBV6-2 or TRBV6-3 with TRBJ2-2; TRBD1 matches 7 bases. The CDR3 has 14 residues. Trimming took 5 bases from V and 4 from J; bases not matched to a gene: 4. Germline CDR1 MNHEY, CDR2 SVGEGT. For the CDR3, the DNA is TGTGCCAGCAGTCAAACAGGGGTCACCGGGGAGCTGTTTTTT. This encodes CASSQTGVTGELFF.

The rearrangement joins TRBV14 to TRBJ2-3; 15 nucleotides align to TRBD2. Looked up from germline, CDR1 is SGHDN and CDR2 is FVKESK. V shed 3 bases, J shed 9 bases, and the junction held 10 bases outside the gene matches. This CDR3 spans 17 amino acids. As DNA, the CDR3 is TGTGCCAGCAGCCAGTCGGGACTAGCGGGGGGCCGGCGGACGCAGTATTTT. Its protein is CASSQSGLAGGRRTQYF.

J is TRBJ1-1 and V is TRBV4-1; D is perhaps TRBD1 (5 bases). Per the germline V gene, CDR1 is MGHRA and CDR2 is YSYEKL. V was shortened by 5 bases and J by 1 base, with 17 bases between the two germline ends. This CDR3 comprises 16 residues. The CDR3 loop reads CASSYQIQGQNTEAFF. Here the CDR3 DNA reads TGCGCCAGCAGCTATCAAATCCAGGGCCAGAACACTGAAGCTTTCTTT.

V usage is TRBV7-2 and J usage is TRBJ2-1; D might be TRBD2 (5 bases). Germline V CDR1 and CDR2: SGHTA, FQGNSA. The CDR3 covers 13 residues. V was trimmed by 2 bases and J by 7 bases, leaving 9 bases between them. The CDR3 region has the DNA TGTGCCAGCAGCTTACTAGAGCGGAATGAGCAGTTCTTC. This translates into CASSLLERNEQFF.

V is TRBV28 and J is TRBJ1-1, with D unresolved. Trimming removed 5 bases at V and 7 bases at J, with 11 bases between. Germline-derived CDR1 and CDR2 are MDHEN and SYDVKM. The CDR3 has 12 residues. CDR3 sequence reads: CASSDSVIEAFF. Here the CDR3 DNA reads TGTGCCAGCAGTGATTCAGTGATTGAAGCTTTCTTT.

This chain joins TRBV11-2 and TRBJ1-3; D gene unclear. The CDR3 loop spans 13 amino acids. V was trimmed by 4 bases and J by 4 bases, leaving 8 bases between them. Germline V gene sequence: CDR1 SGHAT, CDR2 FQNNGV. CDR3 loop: CASSSTPGNTIYF. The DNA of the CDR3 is TGTGCCAGCAGCTCTACCCCCGGAAACACCATATATTTT.

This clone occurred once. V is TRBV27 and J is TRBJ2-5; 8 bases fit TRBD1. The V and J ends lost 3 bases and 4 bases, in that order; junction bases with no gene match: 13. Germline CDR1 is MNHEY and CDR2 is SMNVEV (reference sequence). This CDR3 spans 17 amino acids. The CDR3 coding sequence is TGTGCCAGCAGTTTTTACCAGGGGGCAGGGAGGCGAGAGACCCAGTACTTC. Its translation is CASSFYQGAGRRETQYF.

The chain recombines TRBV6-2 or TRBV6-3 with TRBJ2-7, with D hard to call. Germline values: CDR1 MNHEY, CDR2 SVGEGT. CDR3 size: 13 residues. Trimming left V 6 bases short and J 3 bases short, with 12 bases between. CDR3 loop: CASSPPQLYEQYV. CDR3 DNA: TGTGCCAGCAGCCCACCCCAACTCTACGAGCAGTACGTC.

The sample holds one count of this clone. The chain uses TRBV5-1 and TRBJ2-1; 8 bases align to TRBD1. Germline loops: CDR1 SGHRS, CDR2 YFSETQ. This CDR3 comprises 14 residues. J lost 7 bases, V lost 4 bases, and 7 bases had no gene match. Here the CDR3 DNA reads TGCGCCAGCAGCCCGTCCCGGGACAGGAATGAGCAGTTCTTC. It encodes CASSPSRDRNEQFF.

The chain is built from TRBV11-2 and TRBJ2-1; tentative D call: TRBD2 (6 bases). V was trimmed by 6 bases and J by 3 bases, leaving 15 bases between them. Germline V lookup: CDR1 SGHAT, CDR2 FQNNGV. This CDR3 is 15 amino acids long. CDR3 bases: TGTGCCAGCAGTACGACGGGACTTATCTACAATGAGCAGTTCTTC. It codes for CASSTTGLIYNEQFF.

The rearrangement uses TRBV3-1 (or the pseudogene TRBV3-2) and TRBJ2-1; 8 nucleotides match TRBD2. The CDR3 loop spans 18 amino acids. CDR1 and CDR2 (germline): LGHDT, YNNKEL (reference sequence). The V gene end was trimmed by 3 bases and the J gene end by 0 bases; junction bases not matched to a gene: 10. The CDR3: CASSHRRREDSSYNEQFF. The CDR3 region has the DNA TGTGCCAGCAGCCACCGTAGGCGGGAGGACTCCTCCTACAATGAGCAGTTCTTC.

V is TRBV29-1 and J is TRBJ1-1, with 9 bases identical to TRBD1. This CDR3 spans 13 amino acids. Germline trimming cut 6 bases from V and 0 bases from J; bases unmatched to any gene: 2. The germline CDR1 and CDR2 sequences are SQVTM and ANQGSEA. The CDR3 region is CSVGTGMNTEAFF. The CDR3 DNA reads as TGCAGCGTGGGGACAGGGATGAACACTGAAGCTTTCTTT.

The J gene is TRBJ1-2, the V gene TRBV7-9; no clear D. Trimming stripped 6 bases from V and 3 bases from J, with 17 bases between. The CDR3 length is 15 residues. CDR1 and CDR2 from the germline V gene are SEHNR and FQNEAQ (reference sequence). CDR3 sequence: CASSHHLPGYYGYTF. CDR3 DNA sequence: TGTGCCAGCAGTCACCACCTCCCAGGTTACTATGGCTACACCTTC.

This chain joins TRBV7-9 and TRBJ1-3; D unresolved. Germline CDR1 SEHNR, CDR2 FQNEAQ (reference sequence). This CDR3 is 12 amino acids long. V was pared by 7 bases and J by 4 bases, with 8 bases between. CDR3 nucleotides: TGTGCCAGCACCCCCCGGGGAAACACCATATATTTT. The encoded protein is CASTPRGNTIYF.

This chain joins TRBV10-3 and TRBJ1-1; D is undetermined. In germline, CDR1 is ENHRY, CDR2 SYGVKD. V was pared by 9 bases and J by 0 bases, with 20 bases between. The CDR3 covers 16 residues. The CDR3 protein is CAITRRKANMNTEAFF. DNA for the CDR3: TGTGCCATTACCCGGAGGAAGGCAAACATGAACACTGAAGCTTTCTTT.

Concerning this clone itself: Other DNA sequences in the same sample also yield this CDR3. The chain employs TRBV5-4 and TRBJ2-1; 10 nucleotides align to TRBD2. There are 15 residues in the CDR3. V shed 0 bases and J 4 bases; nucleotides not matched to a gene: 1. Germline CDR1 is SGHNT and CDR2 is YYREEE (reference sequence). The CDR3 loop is CASSLGTSGYNEQFF. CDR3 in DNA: TGTGCCAGCAGCTTGGGGACTAGCGGTTACAATGAGCAGTTCTTC. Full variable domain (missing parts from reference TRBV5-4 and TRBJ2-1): ETGVTQSPTHLIKTRGQQVTLRCSSQSGHNTVSWYQQALGQGPQFIFQYYREEENGRGNFPPRFSGLQFPNYSSELNVNALELDDSALYLCASSLGTSGYNEQFFGPGTRLTVL.

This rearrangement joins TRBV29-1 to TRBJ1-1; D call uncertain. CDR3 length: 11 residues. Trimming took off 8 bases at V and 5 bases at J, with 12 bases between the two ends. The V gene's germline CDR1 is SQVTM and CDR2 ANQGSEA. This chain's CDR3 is CSPFVLTEAFF. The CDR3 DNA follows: TGCAGCCCCTTTGTACTGACTGAAGCTTTCTTT.

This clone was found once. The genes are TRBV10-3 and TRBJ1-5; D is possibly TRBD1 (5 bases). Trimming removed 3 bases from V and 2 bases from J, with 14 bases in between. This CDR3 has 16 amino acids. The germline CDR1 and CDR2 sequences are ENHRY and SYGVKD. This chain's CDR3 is CAISEFREIGNQPQHF. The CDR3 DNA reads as TGTGCCATCAGTGAATTCAGGGAAATTGGCAATCAGCCCCAGCATTTT.

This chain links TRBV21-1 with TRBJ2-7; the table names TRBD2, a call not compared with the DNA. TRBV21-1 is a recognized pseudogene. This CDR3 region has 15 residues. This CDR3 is CASSKELLPTYEQYF. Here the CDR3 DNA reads TGTGCCAGCAGCAAAGAACTACTCCCGACCTACGAGCAGTACTTC.

The CDR3 loop reads CASTEDRGTDTQYF. For the CDR3, the DNA is TGTGCCAGCACCGAGGACAGGGGCACAGATACGCAGTATTTT. The gene calls are TRBV6-5 and TRBJ2-3; 8 bases map to TRBD1. J lost 1 base, V lost 7 bases, and 4 bases had no gene match. Germline V gene sequence: CDR1 MNHEY, CDR2 SVGAGI. This CDR3 region has 14 residues.

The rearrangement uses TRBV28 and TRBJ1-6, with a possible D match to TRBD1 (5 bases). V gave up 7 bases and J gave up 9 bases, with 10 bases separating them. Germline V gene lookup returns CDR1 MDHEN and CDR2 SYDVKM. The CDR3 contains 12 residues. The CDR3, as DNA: TGTGCCAGCACGGTTACAGGTTCACCCCTCCACTTT. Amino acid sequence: CASTVTGSPLHF.